This TCR beta chain was obtained from a study of identical twins. A word on this clonotype: The antigen is unknown.

Study-level points and caveats: Abundant beta clonotypes from cord blood had fewer insertions, unlike memory repertoires, which showed none.

TCRdb independently ran MiXCR on the 5' RACE reads; one entry per CDR3 protein. Of 270,000 or so distinct CDR3 sequences in the sample, about 8.5% were seen once. The junction had 8 bases not matched to a gene; V was cut back by 3 bases and J by 7 bases. Germline V gene sequence: CDR1 KGHSH, CDR2 LQKENI. The CDR3 length is 14 residues. The same sample was also used in a study of yellow fever vaccine responses in identical twins.

J is TRBJ2-7 and V is TRBV18, with 8 bases fitting TRBD1. The TCR comes from a young woman in good health. Specimen: CD8+ T cells sorted from blood. CDR3 sequence reads: CASSPTTTGEEQYF. The CDR3, as DNA: TGTGCCAGCTCACCTACTACGACAGGGGAGGAGCAGTACTTC.